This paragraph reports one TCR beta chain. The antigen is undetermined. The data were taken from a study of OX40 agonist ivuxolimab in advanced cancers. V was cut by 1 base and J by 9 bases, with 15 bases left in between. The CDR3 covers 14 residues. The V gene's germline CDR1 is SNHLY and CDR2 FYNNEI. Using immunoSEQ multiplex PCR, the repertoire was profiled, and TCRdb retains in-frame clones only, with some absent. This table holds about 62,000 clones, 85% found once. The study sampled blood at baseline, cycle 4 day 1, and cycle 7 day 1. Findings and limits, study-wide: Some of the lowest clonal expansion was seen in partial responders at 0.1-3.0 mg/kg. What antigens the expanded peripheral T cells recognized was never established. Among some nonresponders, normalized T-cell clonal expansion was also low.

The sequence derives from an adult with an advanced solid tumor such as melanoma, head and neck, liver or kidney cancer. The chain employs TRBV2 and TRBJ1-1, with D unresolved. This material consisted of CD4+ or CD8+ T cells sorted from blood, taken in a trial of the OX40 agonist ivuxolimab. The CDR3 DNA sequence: TGTGCCAGCAGTGAAGGGGGTGGGAGGGAGAAAGCTTTCTTT. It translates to CASSEGGGREKAFF.